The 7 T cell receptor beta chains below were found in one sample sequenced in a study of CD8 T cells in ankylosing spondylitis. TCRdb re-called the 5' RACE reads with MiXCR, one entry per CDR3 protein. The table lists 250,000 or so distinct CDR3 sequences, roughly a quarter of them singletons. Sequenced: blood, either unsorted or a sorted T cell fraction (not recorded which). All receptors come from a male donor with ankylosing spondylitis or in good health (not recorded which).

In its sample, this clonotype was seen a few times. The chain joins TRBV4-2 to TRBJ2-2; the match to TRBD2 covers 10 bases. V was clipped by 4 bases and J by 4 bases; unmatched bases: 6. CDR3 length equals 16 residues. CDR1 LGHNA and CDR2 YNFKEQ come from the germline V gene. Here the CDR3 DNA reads TGTGCCAGCAGCCCTACTAGCGGGGCGGGCACCGGGGAGCTGTTTTTT. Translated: CASSPTSGAGTGELFF.

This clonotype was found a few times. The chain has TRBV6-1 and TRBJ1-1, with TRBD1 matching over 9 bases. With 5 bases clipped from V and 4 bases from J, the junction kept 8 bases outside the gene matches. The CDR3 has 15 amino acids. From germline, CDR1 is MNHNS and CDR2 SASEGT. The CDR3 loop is CASSKPGQGGTEAFF. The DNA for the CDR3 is TGTGCCAGCAGTAAACCGGGACAGGGAGGCACTGAAGCTTTCTTT.

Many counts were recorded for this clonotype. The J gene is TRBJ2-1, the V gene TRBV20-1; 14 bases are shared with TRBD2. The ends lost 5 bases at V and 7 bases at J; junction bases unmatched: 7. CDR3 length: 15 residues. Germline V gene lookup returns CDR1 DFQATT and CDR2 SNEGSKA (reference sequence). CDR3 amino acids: CSASTGTSGGNEQFF. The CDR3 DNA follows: TGCAGTGCTTCCACCGGGACTAGCGGGGGAAATGAGCAGTTCTTC.

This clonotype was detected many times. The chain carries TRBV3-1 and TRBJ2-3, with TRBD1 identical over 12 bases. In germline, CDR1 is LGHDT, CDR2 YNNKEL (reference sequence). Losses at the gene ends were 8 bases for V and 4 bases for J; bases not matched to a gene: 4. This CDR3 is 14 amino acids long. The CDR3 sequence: CASAGTGGPDTQYF. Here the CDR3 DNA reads TGTGCCAGCGCCGGGACAGGGGGCCCAGATACGCAGTATTTT.

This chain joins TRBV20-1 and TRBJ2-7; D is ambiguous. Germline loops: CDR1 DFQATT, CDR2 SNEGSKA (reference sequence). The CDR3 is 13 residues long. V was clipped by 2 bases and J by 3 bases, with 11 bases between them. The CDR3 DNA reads TGCAGTGCTAGATCAACGGACGGCTACGAGCAGTACTTC. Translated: CSARSTDGYEQYF.

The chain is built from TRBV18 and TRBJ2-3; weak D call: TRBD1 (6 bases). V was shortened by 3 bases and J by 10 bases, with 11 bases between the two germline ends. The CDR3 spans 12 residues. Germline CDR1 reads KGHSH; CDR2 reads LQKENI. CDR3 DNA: TGTGCCAGCTCACCCCGGGACACCCCGCAGTATTTT. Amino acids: CASSPRDTPQYF.

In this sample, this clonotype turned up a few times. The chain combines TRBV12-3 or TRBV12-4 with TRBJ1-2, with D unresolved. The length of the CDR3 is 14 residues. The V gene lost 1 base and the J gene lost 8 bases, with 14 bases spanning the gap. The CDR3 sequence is CASSLGGPAAGYTF. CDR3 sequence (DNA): TGTGCCAGCAGTTTAGGAGGACCAGCTGCGGGCTACACCTTC.